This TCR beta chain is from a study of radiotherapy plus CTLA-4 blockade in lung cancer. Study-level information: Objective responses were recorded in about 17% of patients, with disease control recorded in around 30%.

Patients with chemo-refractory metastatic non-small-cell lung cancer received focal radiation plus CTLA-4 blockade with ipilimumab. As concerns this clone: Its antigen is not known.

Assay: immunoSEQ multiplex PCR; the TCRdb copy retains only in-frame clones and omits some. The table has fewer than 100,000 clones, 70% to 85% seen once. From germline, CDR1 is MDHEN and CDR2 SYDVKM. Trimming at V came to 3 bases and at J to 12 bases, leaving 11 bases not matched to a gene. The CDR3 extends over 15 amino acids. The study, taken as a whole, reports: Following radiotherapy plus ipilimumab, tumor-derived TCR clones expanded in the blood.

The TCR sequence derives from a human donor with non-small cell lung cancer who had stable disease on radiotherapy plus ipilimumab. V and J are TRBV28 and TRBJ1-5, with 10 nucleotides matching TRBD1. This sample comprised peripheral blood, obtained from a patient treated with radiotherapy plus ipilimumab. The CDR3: CASSFSSDRGTRQHF. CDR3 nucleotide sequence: TGTGCCAGCAGTTTTTCGTCGGACAGGGGGACCCGCCAGCATTTT. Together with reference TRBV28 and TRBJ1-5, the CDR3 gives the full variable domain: DVKVTQSSRYLVKRTGEKVFLECVQDMDHENMFWYRQDPGLGLRLIYFSYDVKMKEKGDIPEGYSVSREKKERFSLILESASTNQTSMYLCASSFSSDRGTRQHFGDGTRLSIL.